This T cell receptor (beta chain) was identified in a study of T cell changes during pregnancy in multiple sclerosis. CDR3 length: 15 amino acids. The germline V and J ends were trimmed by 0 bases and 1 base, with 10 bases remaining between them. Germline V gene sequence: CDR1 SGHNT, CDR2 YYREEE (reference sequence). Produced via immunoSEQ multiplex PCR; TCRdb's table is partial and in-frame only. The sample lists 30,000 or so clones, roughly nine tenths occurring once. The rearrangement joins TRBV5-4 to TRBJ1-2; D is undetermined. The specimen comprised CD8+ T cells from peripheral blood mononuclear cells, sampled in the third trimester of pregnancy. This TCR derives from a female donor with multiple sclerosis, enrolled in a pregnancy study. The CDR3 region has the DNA TGTGCCAGCAGCTTGGTACGGAGCCATAACTATGGCTACACCTTC. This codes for CASSLVRSHNYGYTF.